The 16 T cell receptor beta chains below were found in one sample sequenced in a study of shared clonotypes between healthy human individuals. Measured with immunoSEQ multiplex PCR; TCRdb has only the in-frame clones, and not every one. The sample carries 700,000 or so clones, approximately 75% recorded once. Sequences were obtained from memory CD4+ T cells sorted from blood. The subset was: CD45RA-negative fraction. The receptors stem from a woman aged 25 to 39 in good health.

This chain joins TRBV2 and TRBJ1-5; a weak D match, TRBD1 (5 bases). The CDR3 loop spans 14 amino acids. Germline V gives CDR1 SNHLY, CDR2 FYNNEI. The V end was cut by 6 bases, the J end by 6 bases, with 15 bases between. The CDR3 bases are TGTGCCAGCAGGGGCCTGGGGGTCCTTCAGCCCCAGCATTTT. It translates to CASRGLGVLQPQHF.

This chain uses TRBV10-3 with TRBJ2-5, with D perhaps given as TRBD1 or TRBD2 (6 bases each). Germline V gene sequence: CDR1 ENHRY, CDR2 SYGVKD. The CDR3 totals 13 residues. The V end lost 5 bases, the J end lost 1 base, and 8 bases lay between the germline ends. The CDR3 loop is CAISRGVQETQYF. The CDR3 DNA reads TGTGCCATCAGTAGGGGGGTCCAAGAGACCCAGTACTTC.

This clone was counted ten times or more. Other DNA sequences in this sample translate to the same CDR3. The chain combines TRBV5-1 with TRBJ2-1; TRBD2 might be the D (5 bases). With 0 bases removed from V and 3 bases from J, the gap between germline ends came to 7 bases. Germline loops: CDR1 SGHRS, CDR2 YFSETQ. The CDR3 sequence is 14 residues long. The CDR3 region is CASSLEGGYNEQFF. CDR3 sequence (DNA): TGCGCCAGCAGCTTGGAAGGAGGCTACAATGAGCAGTTCTTC.

V and J are TRBV7-9 and TRBJ2-3, with 12 bases that match TRBD2. This CDR3 is 16 amino acids long. In germline, CDR1 is SEHNR, CDR2 FQNEAQ (reference sequence). The V segment lost 7 bases and the J segment 2 bases; nucleotides outside the gene matches: 7. This CDR3 reads CASTTGLAGHTDTQYF. The CDR3 DNA reads TGTGCCAGCACCACAGGACTAGCGGGGCACACAGATACGCAGTATTTT.

This clone has just a few counts. Other DNA variants within this sample encode the same CDR3. The rearrangement links TRBV6-6 to TRBJ1-3; 7 bases are shared with TRBD1. The CDR3 totals 14 residues. Unmatched junction bases numbered 2, after V lost 6 bases and J lost 0 bases. The germline gives CDR1 MNHNY, CDR2 SVGAGI (reference sequence). The CDR3 sequence: CASSRDSSGNTIYF. CDR3 nucleotides: TGTGCCAGCAGCCGGGACAGCTCTGGAAACACCATATATTTT.

This clone was seen only once. Additional DNA sequences in this sample encode the identical CDR3. The chain is built from TRBV29-1 and TRBJ2-5; tentative D call: TRBD1 (6 bases). The J call is doubtful: the DNA matches TRBJ2-7 better. The CDR3 totals 12 residues. Germline-derived CDR1 and CDR2 are SQVTM and ANQGSEA. CDR3 coding DNA: TGCAGCGTTGGCCAGGGGATCTACGAGCAGTACTTC. This codes for CSVGQGIYEQYF.

The chain links TRBV7-9 to TRBJ2-1; no clear D gene. Germline loops: CDR1 SEHNR, CDR2 FQNEAQ (reference sequence). This CDR3 region has 13 residues. V shed 2 bases and J shed 5 bases, with 7 bases lying between them. CDR3 sequence (DNA): TGTGCCAGCAGCTTACATCAAAACAATGAGCAGTTCTTC. Its protein product is CASSLHQNNEQFF.

The rearrangement links TRBV11-1 to TRBJ1-1, with TRBD1 as a possible D gene (6 bases). Germline V gives CDR1 SGHAT, CDR2 FQDESV (reference sequence). Trimming shortened V by 3 bases and J by 3 bases, and 11 bases separated the two germline ends. CDR3 length: 14 amino acids. Written as DNA, the CDR3 is TGTGCCAGCAGCTTGGGGACACTATACACTGAAGCTTTCTTT. Translated: CASSLGTLYTEAFF.

This clone was counted a single time. The V and J genes are TRBV5-1 and TRBJ2-2; 9 nucleotides agree with TRBD2. Per germline, CDR1 SGHRS and CDR2 YFSETQ. Trimming cost V 4 bases and J 0 bases; bases outside gene matches: 7. The CDR3 loop spans 17 amino acids. The DNA for the CDR3 is TGCGCCAGCAGCCCCCCACTAGCGGGCACGAACACCGGGGAGCTGTTTTTT. Its protein product is CASSPPLAGTNTGELFF.

The chain joins TRBV10-3 to TRBJ1-2; D remains ambiguous. Trimming took 9 bases from V and 5 from J, leaving 4 bases between them. Germline loops: CDR1 ENHRY, CDR2 SYGVKD. The CDR3 is 9 residues long. The CDR3: CAILYGYTF. CDR3 bases: TGTGCCATACTATATGGCTACACCTTC.

The rearrangement uses TRBV4-1 and TRBJ1-5; 9 positions match TRBD1. CDR3 length: 15 amino acids. Trimming cost V 3 bases and J 6 bases; bases outside gene matches: 6. Germline lookup yields CDR1 MGHRA and CDR2 YSYEKL. CDR3: CASSQRTGELQPQHF. DNA for the CDR3: TGCGCCAGCAGCCAGAGGACAGGGGAGCTTCAGCCCCAGCATTTT.

Details on this clone: Relative to the germline gene, one junction end is altered; a read error may explain this. The V gene is TRBV11-3, the J gene TRBJ2-2; D may be TRBD1 (6 bases). This CDR3 spans 15 amino acids. In germline, CDR1 is SGHNT, CDR2 YENEEA. For the CDR3, the DNA is TGTGCCAGCAGCTTAGGGGACAAGCTCACCCGGGAGCTGTTTTTT. Amino acid sequence: CASSLGDKLTRELFF.

CDR3 sequence (DNA): TGTGCCAGCAGCTTAGTACCGGGCGAGCAGTACTTC. This gives the protein CASSLVPGEQYF. V gene TRBV7-2 combines with J gene TRBJ2-7, with D hard to call. Germline lookup yields CDR1 SGHTA and CDR2 FQGNSA. The CDR3 contains 12 residues. Trimming pared 1 base from V and 6 bases from J, leaving 7 bases between.

This chain connects TRBV6-1 to TRBJ2-5; D is uncertain. V gave up 3 bases and J gave up 8 bases, with 7 bases separating them. The CDR3 runs 11 residues. The germline CDR1 and CDR2 sequences are MNHNS and SASEGT. The CDR3 DNA reads as TGTGCCAGCAGTGAGGTCCCTACCCAGTACTTC. This sequence encodes CASSEVPTQYF.

The chain recombines TRBV5-1 with TRBJ1-2, with TRBD1 as a possible D gene (5 bases). The CDR3 totals 13 residues. V was trimmed by 4 bases and J by 3 bases, leaving 10 bases between them. In germline, CDR1 is SGHRS, CDR2 YFSETQ. The CDR3 reads CASSAQADYGYTF. The DNA of the CDR3 is TGCGCCAGCAGCGCACAGGCGGACTATGGCTACACCTTC.

Only a few counts were recorded for this clone. The V call is TRBV10-1, the J call TRBJ2-7; no firm D call. The CDR3 contains 13 residues. The ends were cut back, 2 bases at V and 3 bases at J, with 8 bases in the middle. Germline V gene sequence: CDR1 WNHNN, CDR2 SYGVQD (reference sequence). Written as DNA, the CDR3 is TGCGCCAGCAGTGAGGCGACATTCTACGAGCAGTACTTC. Its protein product is CASSEATFYEQYF.